This TCR beta chain was obtained from a study of T cell repertoires in cytomegalovirus infection. At the level of the study: Indicated by public TCR beta signatures were CMV infection and matching HLA type.

In regard to this clonotype: Its specificity is unknown.

TCRdb processed the reads anew with MiXCR; each CDR3 protein has one entry. This sample has about 740,000 distinct CDR3 sequences; around 31% occur once, and the top ten carry 15% to 20%. Germline values: CDR1 SGHVS, CDR2 FNYEAQ. V lost 6 bases and J 7 bases, leaving 10 bases between the germline ends. CDR3 length: 12 residues. This receptor was obtained from a human donor in good health (CMV status not recorded). Some clones in this sample may be carry-over from other donors' samples. The material sequenced was cultured PBMCs, taken from culture after CMV antigen stimulation. The chain is built from TRBV7-6 and TRBJ2-1; D uncertain. The CDR3 region has the DNA TGTGCCAGCAGGACGAAAGTAAATGAGCAGTTCTTC. This translates into CASRTKVNEQFF.